The sequence of this T cell receptor beta chain was determined in a study of cytomegalovirus exposure and HLA in healthy donors. Study-wide findings and caveats: One cluster of highly shared sequence variants probably arose as a sequencing artifact. Reportedly, HLA-A and HLA-B alleles of most subjects were accurately predicted from TCR beta. Cytomegalovirus association was listed for about 180 TCR beta chains. According to an earlier analysis, most TCR beta V segments yielded productive rearrangements about 87% or about 30% of the time.

The V and J ends lost 3 bases and 5 bases respectively, with 8 bases between them. Germline CDR1 KGHSH, CDR2 LQKENI. The CDR3 runs 13 residues. This clone appeared a few times. The antigen is not known. 13 Jbeta primers and 60 Vbeta primers were used for the PCR. Data came from immunoSEQ multiplex PCR; TCRdb stores just in-frame clones and leaves some out. This table holds 150,000 to 180,000 clones, roughly 74% found once. Sequenced material: PBMCs. The receptor was derived from a man younger than 35 in good health and CMV-seronegative. V is TRBV18 and J is TRBJ1-5, with D unclear. This CDR3 reads CASSPNADQPQHF. CDR3 bases: TGTGCCAGCTCACCTAACGCAGATCAGCCCCAGCATTTT.